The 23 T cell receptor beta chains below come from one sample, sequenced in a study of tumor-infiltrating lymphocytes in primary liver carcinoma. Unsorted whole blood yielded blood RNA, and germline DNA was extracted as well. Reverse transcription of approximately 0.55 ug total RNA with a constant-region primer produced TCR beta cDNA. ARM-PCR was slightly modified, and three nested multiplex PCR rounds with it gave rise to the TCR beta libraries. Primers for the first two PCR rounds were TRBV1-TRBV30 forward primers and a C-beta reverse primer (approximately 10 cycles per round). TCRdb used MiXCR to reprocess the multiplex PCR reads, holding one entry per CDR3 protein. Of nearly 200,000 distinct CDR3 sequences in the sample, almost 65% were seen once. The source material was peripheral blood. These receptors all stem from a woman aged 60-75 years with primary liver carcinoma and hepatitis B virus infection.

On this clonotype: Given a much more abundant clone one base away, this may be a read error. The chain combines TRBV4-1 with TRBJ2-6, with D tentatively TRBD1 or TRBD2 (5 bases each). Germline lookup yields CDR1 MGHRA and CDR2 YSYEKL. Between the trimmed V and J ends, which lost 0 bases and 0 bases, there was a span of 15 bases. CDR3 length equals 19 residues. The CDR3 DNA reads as TGCGCCAGCAGCCAAGAGGGACCCCCTGGACCCTCTGGGGCCAACGTCCTGACTTTC. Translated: CASSQEGPPGPSGANVLTF.

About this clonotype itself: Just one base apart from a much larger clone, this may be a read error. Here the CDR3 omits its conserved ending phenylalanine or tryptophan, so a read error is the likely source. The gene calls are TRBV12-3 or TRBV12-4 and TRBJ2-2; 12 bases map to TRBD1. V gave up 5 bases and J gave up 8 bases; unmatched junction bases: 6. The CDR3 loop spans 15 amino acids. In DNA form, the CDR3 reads TGTGCCAGCAGTCCGGGACAGGGGGCTGTAGGGGAGCTGTTTTAT. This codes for CASSPGQGAVGELFY.

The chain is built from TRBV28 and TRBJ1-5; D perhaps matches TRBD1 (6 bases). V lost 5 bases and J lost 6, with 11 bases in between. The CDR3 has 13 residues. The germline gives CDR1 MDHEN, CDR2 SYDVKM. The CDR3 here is CASSQGFFQPQHF. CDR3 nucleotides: TGTGCCAGCAGTCAGGGGTTCTTTCAGCCCCAGCATTTT.

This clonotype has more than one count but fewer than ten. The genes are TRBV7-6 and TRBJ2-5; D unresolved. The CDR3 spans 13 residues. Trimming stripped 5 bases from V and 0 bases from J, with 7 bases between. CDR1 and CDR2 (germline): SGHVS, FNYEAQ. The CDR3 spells CASSQVYQETQYF. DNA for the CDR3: TGTGCCAGCAGCCAGGTGTACCAAGAGACCCAGTACTTC.

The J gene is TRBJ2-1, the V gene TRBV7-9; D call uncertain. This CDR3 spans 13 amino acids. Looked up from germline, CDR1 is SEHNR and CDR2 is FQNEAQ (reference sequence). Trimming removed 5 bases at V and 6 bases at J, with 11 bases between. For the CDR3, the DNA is TGTGCCAGCAGCATCCCCGCGCCCAATGAGCAGTTCTTC. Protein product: CASSIPAPNEQFF.

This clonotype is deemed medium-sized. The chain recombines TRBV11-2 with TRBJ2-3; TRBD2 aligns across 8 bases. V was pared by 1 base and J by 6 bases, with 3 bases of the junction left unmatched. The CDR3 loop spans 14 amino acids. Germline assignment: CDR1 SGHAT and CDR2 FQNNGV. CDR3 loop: CASSLASGYDTQYF. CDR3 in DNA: TGTGCCAGCAGCTTAGCTAGCGGGTACGATACGCAGTATTTT.

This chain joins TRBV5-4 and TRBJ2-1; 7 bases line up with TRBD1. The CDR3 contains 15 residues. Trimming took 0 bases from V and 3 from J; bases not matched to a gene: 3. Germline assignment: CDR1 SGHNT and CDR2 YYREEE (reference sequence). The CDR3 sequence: CASSLGQGVYNEQFF. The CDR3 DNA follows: TGTGCCAGCAGCTTGGGCCAGGGGGTCTACAATGAGCAGTTCTTC.

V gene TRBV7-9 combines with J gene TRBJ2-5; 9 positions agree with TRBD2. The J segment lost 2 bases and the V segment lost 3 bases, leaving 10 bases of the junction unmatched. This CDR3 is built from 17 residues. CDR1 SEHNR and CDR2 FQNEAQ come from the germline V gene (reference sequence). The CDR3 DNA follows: TGTGCCAGCAGCTTGCGACAAGCGGGAGGACTACAAGAGACCCAGTACTTC. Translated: CASSLRQAGGLQETQYF.

The CDR3 sequence is CASSVDGFEGRQYF. The CDR3 region has the DNA TGTGCCAGCAGCGTAGACGGTTTTGAGGGCCGGCAGTATTTT. The genes are TRBV9 and TRBJ2-3; maybe TRBD2 (5 bases). Germline CDR1 is SGDLS and CDR2 is YYNGEE. This CDR3 is built from 14 residues. Trimming removed 0 bases at V and 11 bases at J, with 16 bases between.

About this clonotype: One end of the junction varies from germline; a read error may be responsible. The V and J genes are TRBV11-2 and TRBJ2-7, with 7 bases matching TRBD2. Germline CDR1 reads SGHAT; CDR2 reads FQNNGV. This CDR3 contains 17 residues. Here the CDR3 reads CASSLDLPSGTGHDQYF. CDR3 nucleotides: TGTGCCAGCAGCTTAGATCTCCCCAGCGGGACGGGTCACGACCAGTACTTC.

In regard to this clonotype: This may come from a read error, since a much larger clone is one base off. CDR3 in DNA: TGCAGCGTTGAATTACAGGGGATCACTGAAGCTTTCTTT. Amino acid sequence: CSVELQGITEAFF. The gene calls are TRBV29-1 and TRBJ1-1, with 7 bases aligning to TRBD1. Germline V gene lookup returns CDR1 SQVTM and CDR2 ANQGSEA. V shed 2 bases, J shed 4 bases, and the junction held 4 bases outside the gene matches. The CDR3 length is 13 residues. The complete variable domain, with remaining parts taken from reference TRBV29-1 and TRBJ1-1, reads SAVISQKPSRDICQRGTSLTIQCQVDSQVTMMFWYRQQPGQSLTLIATANQGSEATYESGFVIDKFPISRPNLTFSTLTVSNMSPEDSSIYLCSVELQGITEAFFGQGTRLTVV.

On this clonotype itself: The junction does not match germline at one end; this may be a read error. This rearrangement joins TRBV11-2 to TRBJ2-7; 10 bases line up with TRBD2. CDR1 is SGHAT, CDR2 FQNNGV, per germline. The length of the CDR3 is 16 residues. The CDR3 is CTSSPQGLAGEGEQYF. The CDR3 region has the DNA TGTACCAGCAGCCCCCAGGGGCTAGCGGGAGAAGGGGAGCAGTACTTC.

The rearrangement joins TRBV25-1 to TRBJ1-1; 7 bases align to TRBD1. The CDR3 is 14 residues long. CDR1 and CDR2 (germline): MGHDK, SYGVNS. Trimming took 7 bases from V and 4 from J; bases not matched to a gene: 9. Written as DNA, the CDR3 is TGTGCCAGCACAGGGACAGTTATGAGCACTGAAGCTTTCTTT. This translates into CASTGTVMSTEAFF.

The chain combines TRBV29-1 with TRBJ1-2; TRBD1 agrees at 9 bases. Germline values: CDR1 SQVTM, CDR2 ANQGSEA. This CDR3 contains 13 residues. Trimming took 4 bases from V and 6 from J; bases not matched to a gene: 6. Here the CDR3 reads CSVAQGAGDGYTF. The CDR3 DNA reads TGCAGCGTTGCACAGGGGGCAGGGGATGGCTACACCTTC. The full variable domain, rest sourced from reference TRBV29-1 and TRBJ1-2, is SAVISQKPSRDICQRGTSLTIQCQVDSQVTMMFWYRQQPGQSLTLIATANQGSEATYESGFVIDKFPISRPNLTFSTLTVSNMSPEDSSIYLCSVAQGAGDGYTFGSGTRLTVV.

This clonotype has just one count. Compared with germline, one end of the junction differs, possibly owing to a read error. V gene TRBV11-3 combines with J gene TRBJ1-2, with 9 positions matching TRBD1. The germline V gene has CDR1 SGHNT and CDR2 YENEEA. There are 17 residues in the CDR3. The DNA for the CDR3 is TGTGCCAGCAACTTAGATAGGAGACAGGGGGATACCTACGGCTACACCTTC. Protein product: CASNLDRRQGDTYGYTF.

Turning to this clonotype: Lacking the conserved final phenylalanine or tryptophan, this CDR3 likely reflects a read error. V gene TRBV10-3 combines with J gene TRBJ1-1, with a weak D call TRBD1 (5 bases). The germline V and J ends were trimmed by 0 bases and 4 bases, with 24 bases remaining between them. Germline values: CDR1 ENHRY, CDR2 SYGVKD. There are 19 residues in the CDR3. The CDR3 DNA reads TGTGCCATCAGTGAGTCACGGCAGTCTAAGGGGAGGGGCCGCACTGAAGCTTTCCTT. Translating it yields CAISESRQSKGRGRTEAFL.

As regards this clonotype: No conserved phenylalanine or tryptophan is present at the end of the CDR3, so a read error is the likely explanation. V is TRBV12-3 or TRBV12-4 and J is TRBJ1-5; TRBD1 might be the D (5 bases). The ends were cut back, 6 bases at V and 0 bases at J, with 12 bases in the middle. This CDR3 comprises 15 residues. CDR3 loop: CASRKTVPSNQPQHI. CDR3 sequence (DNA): TGTGCCAGCAGAAAGACAGTCCCTAGCAATCAGCCCCAGCATATT.

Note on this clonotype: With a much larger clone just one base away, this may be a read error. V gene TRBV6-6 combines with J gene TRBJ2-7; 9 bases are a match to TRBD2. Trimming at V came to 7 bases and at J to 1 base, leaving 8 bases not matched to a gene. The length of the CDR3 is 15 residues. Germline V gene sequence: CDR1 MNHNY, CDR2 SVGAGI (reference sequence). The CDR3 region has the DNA TGTGCCAGCACGGGACCAGCGGGAGGTTCCTACGAGCAGTACTTC. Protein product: CASTGPAGGSYEQYF.

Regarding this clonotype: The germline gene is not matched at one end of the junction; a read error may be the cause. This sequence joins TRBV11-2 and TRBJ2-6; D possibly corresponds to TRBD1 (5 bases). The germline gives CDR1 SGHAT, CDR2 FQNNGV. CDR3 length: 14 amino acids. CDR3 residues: CASSLPSGANVLTF. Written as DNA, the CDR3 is TGTGCCAGCAGCCTCCCCTCTGGGGCCAACGTCCTAACTTTC.

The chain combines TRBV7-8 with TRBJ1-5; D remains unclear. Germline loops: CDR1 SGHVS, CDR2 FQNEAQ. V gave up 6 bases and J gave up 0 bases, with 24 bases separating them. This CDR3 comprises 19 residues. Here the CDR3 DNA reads TGTGCCAGCAGTTTACCGGACCCGACTCGGCTATATAGCAATCAGCCCCAGCATTTT. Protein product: CASSLPDPTRLYSNQPQHF.

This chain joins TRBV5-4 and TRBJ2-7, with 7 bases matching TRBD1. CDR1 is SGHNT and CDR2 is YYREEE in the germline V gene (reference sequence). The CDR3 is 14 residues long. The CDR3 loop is CTSSTGTVPYEQYF. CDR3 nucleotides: TGTACAAGCAGCACCGGGACAGTCCCCTACGAGCAGTACTTC.

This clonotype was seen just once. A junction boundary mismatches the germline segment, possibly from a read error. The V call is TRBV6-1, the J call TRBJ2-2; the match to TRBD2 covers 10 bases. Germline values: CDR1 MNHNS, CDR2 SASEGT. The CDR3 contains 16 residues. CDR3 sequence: CASSSGTSVNNGELLF. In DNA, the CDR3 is TGTGCCAGCAGCTCCGGGACTAGCGTTAACAACGGGGAGCTGCTTTTT.

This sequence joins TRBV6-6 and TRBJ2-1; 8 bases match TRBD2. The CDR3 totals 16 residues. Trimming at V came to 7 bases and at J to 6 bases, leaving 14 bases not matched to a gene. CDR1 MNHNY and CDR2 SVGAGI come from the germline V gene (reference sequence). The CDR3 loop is CASTPGGGTVINEQFF. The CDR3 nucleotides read TGTGCCAGCACCCCTGGCGGGGGGACCGTAATCAATGAGCAGTTCTTC.